The T cell receptor beta chain described here comes from a study of blood T cell repertoires in COVID-19. Study-level background: Sites in the United States, Italy and Spain provided acute and convalescent COVID-19 samples. PBMCs, B-cell-depleted T cells, or T cells provided the cDNA or gDNA that made up the material.

CDR3 length: 16 residues. V gave up 8 bases and J gave up 6 bases; unmatched junction bases: 16. Germline CDR1 reads WNHNN; CDR2 reads SYGVQD (reference sequence). In the authors' methods: Reference gene primer amplification in the assay estimated nucleated cell counts. Some clones are missing from TCRdb's copy, which holds only in-frame ones; the method was immunoSEQ multiplex PCR. The DNA gave D and trimming, while V, J and clone size come from that table. In the table there are about 200,000 clones, 70% to 90% of which are singletons. The sequence was collected from a man in his 60s with acute or convalescent COVID-19. The specimen sequenced was peripheral blood. The J gene is TRBJ2-3, the V gene TRBV10-1; 8 nucleotides line up with TRBD2. For the CDR3, the DNA is TGCGCCAGCGGCGTAAGCGGGGGCACCAGTGCGGATACGCAGTATTTT. Encoded protein: CASGVSGGTSADTQYF.